This T cell receptor beta chain was obtained from a study of regulatory T cells in long-lasting Graves disease (dated by TCRdb to the early 2020s). Context from the whole study: Persistent Graves' disease was defined as antithyroid drug treatment for over 5 years with persistently positive TSH receptor autoantibodies. This study used TCR sequencing and RNA sequencing of peripheral blood to compare persistent Graves' disease patients against newly diagnosed Graves' disease patients. The study was conducted in China and was registered as a clinical trial. A total of around 35 samples were covered by TCR sequencing, comprising approximately 13 persistent and roughly 20 newly diagnosed Graves' disease patients. On average, persistent Graves' disease patients in the clinical cohort had been on antithyroid drugs for about 9.3 years.

This clonotype has a handful of counts. The antigen it recognizes is unknown. No qualities accompany the bases; no much larger clone lies one base away. Results the study describes overall, beyond this receptor: The authors acknowledged the small sample size as a limitation that may reduce accuracy. TRBV28, TRBJ1-2 and TRBJ2-5 were preferentially used in persistent disease, while TRBV20-1 and TRBJ2-1 were favored in newly diagnosed disease. Persistent patients shared more public clonotypes among themselves (2,741) than newly diagnosed patients did (roughly 910). Compared with newly diagnosed patients, patients with persistent Graves' disease had lower TCR Shannon entropy and fewer highly expanded clones, which suggests clonal expansion. Sequencing and analysis were limited to the TCR beta chain. Because the primary lesion, thyroid tissue, could not be accessed, the study looked at peripheral blood alone.

From a lookup of the germline V gene, CDR1 and CDR2 are SGDLS and YYNGEE. The CDR3 runs 17 amino acids, cysteine and phenylalanine included. Only the CDR3 part of the read is kept: 51 bases, read in frame from the first base. A distance of 18 bases separates the germline ends of V and J, which lose 0 bases and 5 bases respectively. Library generation was performed with multiplex PCR. Sequencer: Illumina HiSeq 4000. To build TCR beta libraries, CDR3 regions were amplified by Arm-PCR using iRepertoire HTBI primers. Before sequencing, the PCR products underwent gel purification. The source study handled its data this way. Across samples, about 64 TRBV and around 15 TRBJ segments were identified and used for gene usage analysis of CDR3 amino acid clonotypes. COPE and FqMerger were used to merge the filtered high-quality paired reads into contigs. BLAST was used to align contigs to IMGT TRBV, TRBD and TRBJ reference genes, and CDR3 was defined according to IMGT. Any clonotype with a frequency above 0.1% was counted as a highly expanded clone. Shannon entropy served as the measure of repertoire diversity, while the Gini coefficient captured V-J evenness. Public clonotypes were defined as clonotypes shared by more than one individual. Using fastp at Q25 and MiXCR, TCRdb reprocessed the public reads and kept productive beta chains. Each entry merges the rows of one CDR3 protein and shows their most common DNA and genes. V and J calls and clone size were set by TCRdb, not the authors. The sample includes hundreds of thousands of distinct CDR3 sequences, with 20% to 25% observed a single time. The ten largest clones represent over 7.5% of the sample.

Sample time point, as interpreted from the label and publication: persistent/refractory GD, antithyroid drugs over 5 years with positive TRAb. For both TCR sequencing and RNA sequencing, RNA was extracted from PBMCs in TRIzol. The diagnosis of Graves' disease followed American Thyroid Association guidelines. The patients came from an endocrinology department in Xi'an, China. Each patient gave 7 to 9.5 milliliters of peripheral blood, collected in an EDTA anticoagulant tube. Ficoll Paque Plus density gradient separation was used to isolate PBMCs, and no further T cell sorting was performed. An Agilent 2100 Bioanalyzer and agarose gel were used to assess RNA quality, and a NanoDrop 2000 was used to measure RNA concentration.

The chain joins TRBV9 to TRBJ1-3; the D gene is perhaps TRBD1, on 6 matching bases. This receptor was identified in a female donor with Graves disease. The sample here was peripheral blood mononuclear cells (PBMCs), taken when the disease was refractory, from a patient treated with antithyroid drugs. The CDR3 reads as follows: CASSVAPQGVGRNTIYF. The nucleotides read TGTGCCAGCAGCGTAGCTCCACAGGGTGTAGGAAGAAACACCATATATTTT.